The 9 T cell receptor beta chains in this list originate from one sample, sequenced in a study of shared clonotypes between healthy human individuals. Only CD45RO-negative cells positively selected for CCR7 counted as naive CD8 cells, so terminally differentiated effector memory CD45RA+ cells were excluded. The protocol was immunoSEQ multiplex PCR, while the TCRdb copy is restricted to in-frame clones and leaves out a portion. The table has around 640,000 clones, 90% to 97% seen once. Sequenced sample: naive CD8+ T cells sorted from blood. The receptor source for this set is a woman aged 25 to 39 in good health.

V gene TRBV4-2 combines with J gene TRBJ2-7; 8 bases fit TRBD2. CDR1 and CDR2 from the germline V gene are LGHNA and YNFKEQ. V lost 0 bases, J lost 6 bases, and 13 bases stayed unmatched. There are 17 residues in the CDR3. CDR3 residues: CASSQEIAGRGVGEQYF. CDR3 DNA: TGTGCCAGCAGCCAAGAAATAGCGGGGAGAGGCGTCGGCGAGCAGTACTTC.

The chain combines TRBV29-1 with TRBJ1-4; possibly TRBD1 for D (5 bases). The CDR3 has 13 amino acids. Trimming pared 7 bases from V and 5 bases from J, leaving 14 bases between. CDR1 is SQVTM, CDR2 ANQGSEA, per germline. CDR3 residues: CSGLGGGNEKLFF. Written as DNA, the CDR3 is TGCAGCGGTCTCGGGGGGGGGAATGAAAAACTGTTTTTT.

The chain recombines TRBV7-6 with TRBJ2-7; no clear D gene. This CDR3 is built from 11 residues. In germline, CDR1 is SGHVS, CDR2 FNYEAQ. The V and J ends lost 9 bases and 4 bases respectively, with 10 bases between them. CDR3 DNA sequence: TGTGCCAGTTGGGTGCGGTACGAGCAGTACTTC. It translates to CASWVRYEQYF.

This clone was detected once. As DNA, the CDR3 is TGTGCCAGCAGCTTCTCAGAGACCCAGTACTTC. Its translation is CASSFSETQYF. The chain combines TRBV5-8 with TRBJ2-5; D uncertain. The CDR3 is 11 amino acids. Germline V gene sequence: CDR1 SGHTS, CDR2 YDEGEE. V dropped 2 bases and J dropped 4 bases, with 3 bases sitting between them. Full variable domain (remainder filled in from reference TRBV5-8 and TRBJ2-5): EAGVTQSPTHLIKTRGQQATLRCSPISGHTSVYWYQQALGLGLQFLLWYDEGEERNRGNFPPRFSGRQFPNYSSELNVNALELEDSALYLCASSFSETQYFGPGTRLLVL.

The V and J genes are TRBV7-9 and TRBJ1-2; 10 positions agree with TRBD1. V was clipped by 5 bases and J by 0 bases; unmatched bases: 6. The germline V gene encodes CDR1 SEHNR and CDR2 FQNEAQ (reference sequence). The CDR3 loop spans 16 amino acids. The CDR3 bases are TGTGCCAGCAGCCGACAGGGGGCTTGGGCTAACTATGGCTACACCTTC. Protein: CASSRQGAWANYGYTF.

This clone was recorded only once. The chain recombines TRBV9 with TRBJ2-3; 10 bases line up with TRBD2. Germline-derived CDR1 and CDR2 are SGDLS and YYNGEE. Trimming cost V 3 bases and J 3 bases; bases outside gene matches: 4. The CDR3 has 15 amino acids. The CDR3 loop reads CASSAIAGGTDTQYF. In DNA, the CDR3 is TGTGCCAGCAGCGCCATAGCGGGAGGAACAGATACGCAGTATTTT.

V is TRBV7-9 and J is TRBJ2-7, with 12 bases matching TRBD1. V was clipped by 5 bases and J by 3 bases; unmatched bases: 8. This CDR3 is built from 16 residues. Germline assignment: CDR1 SEHNR and CDR2 FQNEAQ (reference sequence). For the CDR3, the DNA is TGTGCCAGCAGCCCCAGCGGGGACAGGGGGCGCTACGAGCAGTACTTC. It is translated as CASSPSGDRGRYEQYF. The full variable domain, completed using reference TRBV7-9 and TRBJ2-7, is DTGVSQNPRHKITKRGQNVTFRCDPISEHNRLYWYRQTLGQGPEFLTYFQNEAQLEKSRLLSDRFSAERPKGSFSTLEIQRTEQGDSAMYLCASSPSGDRGRYEQYFGPGTRLTVT.

The gene calls are TRBV19 and TRBJ2-7; D is perhaps TRBD2 (5 bases). The CDR3 is made up of 15 amino acids. Trimming removed 5 bases from V and 2 bases from J, with 16 bases in between. Germline lookup yields CDR1 LNHDA and CDR2 SQIVND (reference sequence). The CDR3 nucleotides are TGTGCCAGTAGTTTTGGGAGCGGCTACGCCTACGAGCAGTACTTC. Protein: CASSFGSGYAYEQYF.

The gene calls are TRBV27 and TRBJ2-2; D gene uncertain. The ends were cut back, 11 bases at V and 6 bases at J, with 13 bases in the middle. The CDR3 covers 12 residues. Germline lookup yields CDR1 MNHEY and CDR2 SMNVEV (reference sequence). In DNA, the CDR3 is TGTGCCGCCCGCCGGCTCGCCGGGGAGCTGTTTTTT. Its protein is CAARRLAGELFF.